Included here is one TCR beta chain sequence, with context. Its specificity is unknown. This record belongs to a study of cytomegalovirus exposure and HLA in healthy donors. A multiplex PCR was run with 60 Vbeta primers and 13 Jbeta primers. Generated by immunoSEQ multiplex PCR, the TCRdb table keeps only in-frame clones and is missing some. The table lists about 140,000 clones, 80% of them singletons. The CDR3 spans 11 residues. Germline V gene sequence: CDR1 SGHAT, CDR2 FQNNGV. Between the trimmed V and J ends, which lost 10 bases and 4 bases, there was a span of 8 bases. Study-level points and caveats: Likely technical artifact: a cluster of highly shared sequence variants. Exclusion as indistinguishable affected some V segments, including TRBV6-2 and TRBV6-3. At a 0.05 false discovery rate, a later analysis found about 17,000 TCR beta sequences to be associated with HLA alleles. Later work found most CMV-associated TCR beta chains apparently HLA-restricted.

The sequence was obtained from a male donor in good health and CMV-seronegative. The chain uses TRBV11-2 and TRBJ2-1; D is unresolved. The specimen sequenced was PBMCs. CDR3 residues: CATYQYNEQFF. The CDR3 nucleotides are TGTGCCACCTACCAATACAATGAGCAGTTCTTC.